One sample yielded the 30 T cell receptor beta chains listed below, sequenced in a study of T cell responses to AZD1222 COVID-19 vaccine. Produced via immunoSEQ multiplex PCR; TCRdb's table is partial and in-frame only. The profile shows approximately 130,000 clones, 70% to 90% of them singletons. The specimen comprised peripheral blood, sampled 28 days after the second AZD1222 dose. These receptors originate from an adult who received the AZD1222 COVID-19 vaccine.

The chain carries TRBV29-1 and TRBJ1-5; 7 positions match TRBD1. Looked up from germline, CDR1 is SQVTM and CDR2 is ANQGSEA. CDR3 length: 14 amino acids. V shed 7 bases and J 4 bases; nucleotides not matched to a gene: 10. CDR3 loop: CSASLSRGNQPQHF. The CDR3 DNA is TGCAGCGCCTCGCTGAGCAGGGGGAATCAGCCCCAGCATTTT.

The chain combines TRBV7-6 with TRBJ1-1, with D uncertain. Trimming pared 4 bases from V and 4 bases from J, leaving 7 bases between. Germline CDR1 SGHVS, CDR2 FNYEAQ. CDR3 size: 12 residues. The CDR3 DNA reads as TGTGCCAGCAGCTCCAGTTCCACTGAAGCTTTCTTT. This translates into CASSSSSTEAFF.

The gene calls are TRBV6-5 and TRBJ1-1; D gene uncertain. V lost 8 bases to trimming and J lost 1 base, with 14 bases between them. Germline lookup yields CDR1 MNHEY and CDR2 SVGAGI. CDR3 size: 14 residues. The CDR3 protein is CASEKQWENTEAFF. The CDR3 DNA follows: TGTGCCAGCGAGAAACAATGGGAGAACACTGAAGCTTTCTTT.

This chain joins TRBV4-1 and TRBJ1-5; D might be TRBD1 (5 bases). CDR1 is MGHRA, CDR2 YSYEKL, per germline. The V end was cut by 0 bases, the J end by 0 bases, with 15 bases between. The CDR3 loop spans 18 amino acids. The CDR3 spells CASSQEYAQANSNQPQHF. The CDR3 bases are TGCGCCAGCAGCCAAGAATACGCACAGGCCAATAGCAATCAGCCCCAGCATTTT.

The chain couples TRBV6-2 or TRBV6-3 to TRBJ1-1, with 7 positions matching TRBD1. This CDR3 contains 15 residues. After removal of 5 bases from V and 4 bases from J, the junction contained 10 bases not matched to a gene. Germline V gene sequence: CDR1 MNHEY, CDR2 SVGEGT. The CDR3 loop is CASSPNANRGTEAFF. The DNA for the CDR3 is TGTGCCAGCAGTCCCAATGCCAACAGGGGCACTGAAGCTTTCTTT.

This clone was counted once. V gene TRBV18 combines with J gene TRBJ2-7; D is possibly TRBD2 (6 bases). V shed 3 bases and J shed 3 bases, with 12 bases lying between them. Germline CDR1 KGHSH, CDR2 LQKENI. The CDR3 sequence is 14 residues long. The CDR3 region has the DNA TGTGCCAGCTCACCTCCGGGACTCATCTACGAGCAGTACTTC. This encodes CASSPPGLIYEQYF. The full variable domain, rest sourced from reference TRBV18 and TRBJ2-7, is NAGVMQNPRHLVRRRGQEARLRCSPMKGHSHVYWYRQLPEEGLKFMVYLQKENIIDESGMPKERFSAEFPKEGPSILRIQQVVRGDSAAYFCASSPPGLIYEQYFGPGTRLTVT.

The rearrangement joins TRBV1 to TRBJ2-3; TRBD2 is the table's D call and was not checked against the DNA. TRBV1 is a recognized pseudogene. CDR3 length equals 16 residues. The CDR3 DNA reads as TGCACCAGCAGCGGTACTAGCGGGGGGCCCACAGATACGCAGTATTTT. It is translated as CTSSGTSGGPTDTQYF.

This chain uses TRBV9 with TRBJ2-1; TRBD2 matches 11 bases. This CDR3 has 15 amino acids. CDR1 is SGDLS, CDR2 YYNGEE, per germline. J was trimmed by 6 bases and V by 3 bases; bases with no gene match: 5. The CDR3 is CASSAEGLAANEQFF. In DNA form, the CDR3 reads TGTGCCAGCAGCGCCGAGGGACTAGCGGCCAATGAGCAGTTCTTC.

This chain uses TRBV7-9 with TRBJ2-3; D is undetermined. Germline values: CDR1 SEHNR, CDR2 FQNEAQ (reference sequence). This CDR3 comprises 14 residues. Between the trimmed V and J ends, which lost 2 bases and 2 bases, there was a span of 8 bases. The CDR3 spells CASSLKGNTDTQYF. CDR3 coding DNA: TGTGCCAGCAGCTTAAAGGGCAACACAGATACGCAGTATTTT. Looking up the rest from reference TRBV7-9 and TRBJ2-3 gives the full variable domain: DTGVSQNPRHKITKRGQNVTFRCDPISEHNRLYWYRQTLGQGPEFLTYFQNEAQLEKSRLLSDRFSAERPKGSFSTLEIQRTEQGDSAMYLCASSLKGNTDTQYFGPGTRLTVL.

The CDR3 sequence is CAWRMTGASNQPQHF. DNA for the CDR3: TGTGCCTGGAGGATGACAGGGGCAAGCAATCAGCCCCAGCATTTT. V and J are TRBV30 and TRBJ1-5, with TRBD1 matching over 8 bases. CDR3 length: 15 amino acids. CDR1 and CDR2 from the germline V gene are GTSNPN and SVGIG (reference sequence). V lost 3 bases and J lost 1; bases outside the gene matches: 5.

The rearrangement links TRBV19 to TRBJ1-5; D might be TRBD1 (6 bases). Germline lookup yields CDR1 LNHDA and CDR2 SQIVND (reference sequence). V was clipped by 3 bases and J by 2 bases, with 14 bases between them. CDR3 length: 16 amino acids. This CDR3 is CASSMPGRGGNQPQHF. In nucleotides, the CDR3 is TGTGCCAGTAGTATGCCGGGCAGGGGTGGCAATCAGCCCCAGCATTTT. Full variable domain (rest looked up from reference TRBV19 and TRBJ1-5): DGGITQSPKYLFRKEGQNVTLSCEQNLNHDAMYWYRQDPGQGLRLIYYSQIVNDFQKGDIAEGYSVSREKKESFPLTVTSAQKNPTAFYLCASSMPGRGGNQPQHFGDGTRLSIL.

The J gene is TRBJ1-6, the V gene TRBV4-3; 8 nucleotides agree with TRBD1. This CDR3 spans 14 amino acids. V lost 1 base, J lost 13 bases, and 6 bases stayed unmatched. Per germline, CDR1 LGHNA and CDR2 YSLEER. As DNA, the CDR3 is TGCGCCAGCAGCCAAGTTCGACAGGGGTTCCCCCTCCACTTT. Its translation: CASSQVRQGFPLHF.

The chain combines TRBV5-1 with TRBJ1-1; D unresolved. CDR1 and CDR2 from the germline V gene are SGHRS and YFSETQ. V was shortened by 1 base and J by 4 bases, with 14 bases between the two germline ends. The length of the CDR3 is 15 residues. The CDR3 DNA is TGCGCCAGCAGCTTGTCAGGACCGTGGGCCACTGAAGCTTTCTTT. Translated, it gives CASSLSGPWATEAFF.

This clone was seen once. Distinct nucleotide sequences in the sample also encode this CDR3. The rearrangement links TRBV9 to TRBJ1-1, with 8 bases matching TRBD1. CDR1 and CDR2 from the germline V gene are SGDLS and YYNGEE. Trimming took 4 bases from V and 5 from J; bases not matched to a gene: 4. The CDR3 consists of 13 residues. In nucleotides, the CDR3 is TGTGCCAGCAGCCCAGGGGGCAGGACTGAAGCTTTCTTT. Amino acids: CASSPGGRTEAFF.

The chain's CDR3 is CASSFSGPPYEQYF. CDR3 DNA: TGTGCCAGCAGTTTTTCAGGGCCTCCCTACGAGCAGTACTTC. The gene calls are TRBV27 and TRBJ2-7; D possibly corresponds to TRBD1 (5 bases). There are 14 residues in the CDR3. V was trimmed by 3 bases and J by 2 bases, leaving 11 bases between them. Germline lookup yields CDR1 MNHEY and CDR2 SMNVEV (reference sequence).

The chain recombines TRBV19 with TRBJ1-2; D is perhaps TRBD1 (6 bases). Germline V CDR1 and CDR2: LNHDA, SQIVND (reference sequence). There are 12 residues in the CDR3. V lost 2 bases and J lost 13, with 14 bases in between. The CDR3 reads CASSIFDGGPTF. In DNA form, the CDR3 reads TGTGCCAGTAGTATATTTGATGGGGGCCCCACCTTC.

The rearrangement links TRBV20-1 to TRBJ2-3; D is unresolved. Trimming took off 5 bases at V and 5 bases at J, with 8 bases between the two ends. This CDR3 contains 11 residues. Looked up from germline, CDR1 is DFQATT and CDR2 is SNEGSKA (reference sequence). The CDR3 DNA follows: TGCAGTGCTGTCATTCAAGATACGCAGTATTTT. It yields the protein CSAVIQDTQYF.

The chain couples TRBV3-1 (or the pseudogene TRBV3-2) to TRBJ1-2, with a possible D match to TRBD1 (6 bases). With 4 bases removed from V and 4 bases from J, the gap between germline ends came to 19 bases. This CDR3 region has 16 residues. Germline CDR1 is LGHDT and CDR2 is YNNKEL (reference sequence). CDR3 residues: CASSRPEGGSVYGYTF. The CDR3 DNA is TGTGCCAGCAGCCGACCCGAGGGGGGGTCTGTCTATGGCTACACCTTC.

This clone was counted many times. The rearrangement links TRBV2 to TRBJ2-7; either TRBD1 or TRBD2 may fit D (5 bases each). CDR1 SNHLY and CDR2 FYNNEI come from the germline V gene. The CDR3 runs to 13 residues. Trimming pared 8 bases from V and 3 bases from J, leaving 14 bases between. CDR3 DNA: TGTGCCAGCCAGGACGTGGGGGACTACGAGCAGTACTTC. Amino acid sequence: CASQDVGDYEQYF. Combining the CDR3 with reference TRBV2 and TRBJ2-7 gives the whole variable domain EPEVTQTPSHQVTQMGQEVILRCVPISNHLYFYWYRQILGQKVEFLVSFYNNEISEKSEIFDDQFSVERPDGSNFTLKIRSTKLEDSAMYFCASQDVGDYEQYFGPGTRLTVT.

The V and J genes are TRBV30 and TRBJ2-3, with 7 bases fitting TRBD2. The germline V gene has CDR1 GTSNPN and CDR2 SVGIG (reference sequence). This CDR3 comprises 14 residues. V lost 4 bases, J lost 2 bases, and 6 bases stayed unmatched. Here the CDR3 DNA reads TGTGCCTGGAATCCTAGCGGTAACACAGATACGCAGTATTTT. Protein sequence: CAWNPSGNTDTQYF.

The rearrangement uses TRBV27 and TRBJ1-2; D is undetermined. CDR1 and CDR2 from the germline V gene are MNHEY and SMNVEV (reference sequence). The CDR3 consists of 17 residues. V was shortened by 5 bases and J by 4 bases, with 23 bases between the two germline ends. The CDR3 here is CASSLSFFARSLYGYTF. CDR3 coding DNA: TGTGCCAGCAGTCTCTCTTTTTTCGCCCGGTCCCTCTATGGCTACACCTTC.

The chain links TRBV4-2 to TRBJ2-7, with 9 bases matching TRBD2. V was clipped by 1 base and J by 9 bases; unmatched bases: 7. There are 14 residues in the CDR3. Germline V gene data show CDR1 as LGHNA and CDR2 as YNFKEQ. The CDR3 sequence is CASSQGNSGSSQYF. For the CDR3, the DNA is TGTGCCAGCAGCCAAGGTAATAGCGGGAGCTCGCAGTACTTC.

This sequence joins TRBV3-1 (or the pseudogene TRBV3-2) and TRBJ2-2; perhaps TRBD1 as D (6 bases). Per germline, CDR1 LGHDT and CDR2 YNNKEL (reference sequence). The CDR3 loop spans 14 amino acids. Trimming shortened V by 6 bases and J by 7 bases, and 15 bases separated the two germline ends. CDR3 in amino acids: CASSPEQGIGELFF. DNA of the CDR3: TGTGCCAGCAGTCCCGAACAGGGCATCGGGGAGCTGTTTTTT.

The chain combines TRBV5-8 with TRBJ1-2; no firm D call. Germline CDR1 SGHTS, CDR2 YDEGEE. With 6 bases removed from V and 3 bases from J, the gap between germline ends came to 18 bases. This CDR3 comprises 15 residues. In DNA form, the CDR3 reads TGTGCCAGCAACTGGAGGCCTAACTACGACTATGGCTACACCTTC. It is translated as CASNWRPNYDYGYTF.

This chain connects TRBV6-5 to TRBJ2-7; D perhaps matches TRBD2 (5 bases). Germline V gene lookup returns CDR1 MNHEY and CDR2 SVGAGI. V lost 7 bases and J lost 0, with 10 bases in between. The CDR3 is 13 amino acids. The CDR3 loop is CASTSRGSYEQYF. CDR3 nucleotides: TGTGCCAGCACTTCCCGGGGCTCCTACGAGCAGTACTTC.

This rearrangement joins TRBV7-9 to TRBJ1-5; tentative D call: TRBD1 (5 bases). The germline CDR1 and CDR2 sequences are SEHNR and FQNEAQ (reference sequence). The CDR3 extends over 14 amino acids. V was trimmed by 3 bases and J by 2 bases, leaving 8 bases between them. The CDR3 DNA reads as TGTGCCAGCAGCTTGCTGGGGGGCAATCAGCCCCAGCATTTT. Residues: CASSLLGGNQPQHF. The variable domain in full, with the rest retrieved from reference TRBV7-9 and TRBJ1-5, is DTGVSQNPRHKITKRGQNVTFRCDPISEHNRLYWYRQTLGQGPEFLTYFQNEAQLEKSRLLSDRFSAERPKGSFSTLEIQRTEQGDSAMYLCASSLLGGNQPQHFGDGTRLSIL.

The rearrangement joins TRBV10-1 to TRBJ2-6, with unresolved D. V lost 8 bases, J lost 0 bases, and 11 bases lay in between. Per the germline V gene, CDR1 is WNHNN and CDR2 is SYGVQD (reference sequence). The CDR3 loop spans 15 amino acids. CDR3 amino acids: CASGTYISGANVLTF. DNA for the CDR3: TGCGCCAGCGGAACTTACATCTCTGGGGCCAACGTCCTGACTTTC.

The chain is built from TRBV12-3 or TRBV12-4 and TRBJ1-2; D is unresolved. The length of the CDR3 is 13 residues. The germline V and J ends were trimmed by 2 bases and 2 bases, with 6 bases remaining between them. CDR3 nucleotides: TGTGCCAGCAGTTTAAACACAAACTATGGCTACACCTTC. It translates to CASSLNTNYGYTF.

The chain couples TRBV6-5 to TRBJ1-2; 11 bases are a match to TRBD1. With 5 bases clipped from V and 7 bases from J, the junction kept 9 bases outside the gene matches. The CDR3 is made up of 15 amino acids. Germline V gene data show CDR1 as MNHEY and CDR2 as SVGAGI. CDR3 coding DNA: TGTGCCAGCAGTATCACCGGGACAGGGGGTTCTGGCTACACCTTC. This translates into CASSITGTGGSGYTF.

The genes are TRBV30 and TRBJ1-5; 8 bases align to TRBD1. This CDR3 spans 18 amino acids. J gave up 5 bases and V 0 bases, and 15 bases lay outside the gene matches. From germline, CDR1 is GTSNPN and CDR2 SVGIG (reference sequence). CDR3 sequence reads: CAWSVQEGPGGRYQPQHF. The CDR3, as DNA: TGTGCCTGGAGTGTACAAGAGGGACCAGGGGGCCGCTATCAGCCCCAGCATTTT.